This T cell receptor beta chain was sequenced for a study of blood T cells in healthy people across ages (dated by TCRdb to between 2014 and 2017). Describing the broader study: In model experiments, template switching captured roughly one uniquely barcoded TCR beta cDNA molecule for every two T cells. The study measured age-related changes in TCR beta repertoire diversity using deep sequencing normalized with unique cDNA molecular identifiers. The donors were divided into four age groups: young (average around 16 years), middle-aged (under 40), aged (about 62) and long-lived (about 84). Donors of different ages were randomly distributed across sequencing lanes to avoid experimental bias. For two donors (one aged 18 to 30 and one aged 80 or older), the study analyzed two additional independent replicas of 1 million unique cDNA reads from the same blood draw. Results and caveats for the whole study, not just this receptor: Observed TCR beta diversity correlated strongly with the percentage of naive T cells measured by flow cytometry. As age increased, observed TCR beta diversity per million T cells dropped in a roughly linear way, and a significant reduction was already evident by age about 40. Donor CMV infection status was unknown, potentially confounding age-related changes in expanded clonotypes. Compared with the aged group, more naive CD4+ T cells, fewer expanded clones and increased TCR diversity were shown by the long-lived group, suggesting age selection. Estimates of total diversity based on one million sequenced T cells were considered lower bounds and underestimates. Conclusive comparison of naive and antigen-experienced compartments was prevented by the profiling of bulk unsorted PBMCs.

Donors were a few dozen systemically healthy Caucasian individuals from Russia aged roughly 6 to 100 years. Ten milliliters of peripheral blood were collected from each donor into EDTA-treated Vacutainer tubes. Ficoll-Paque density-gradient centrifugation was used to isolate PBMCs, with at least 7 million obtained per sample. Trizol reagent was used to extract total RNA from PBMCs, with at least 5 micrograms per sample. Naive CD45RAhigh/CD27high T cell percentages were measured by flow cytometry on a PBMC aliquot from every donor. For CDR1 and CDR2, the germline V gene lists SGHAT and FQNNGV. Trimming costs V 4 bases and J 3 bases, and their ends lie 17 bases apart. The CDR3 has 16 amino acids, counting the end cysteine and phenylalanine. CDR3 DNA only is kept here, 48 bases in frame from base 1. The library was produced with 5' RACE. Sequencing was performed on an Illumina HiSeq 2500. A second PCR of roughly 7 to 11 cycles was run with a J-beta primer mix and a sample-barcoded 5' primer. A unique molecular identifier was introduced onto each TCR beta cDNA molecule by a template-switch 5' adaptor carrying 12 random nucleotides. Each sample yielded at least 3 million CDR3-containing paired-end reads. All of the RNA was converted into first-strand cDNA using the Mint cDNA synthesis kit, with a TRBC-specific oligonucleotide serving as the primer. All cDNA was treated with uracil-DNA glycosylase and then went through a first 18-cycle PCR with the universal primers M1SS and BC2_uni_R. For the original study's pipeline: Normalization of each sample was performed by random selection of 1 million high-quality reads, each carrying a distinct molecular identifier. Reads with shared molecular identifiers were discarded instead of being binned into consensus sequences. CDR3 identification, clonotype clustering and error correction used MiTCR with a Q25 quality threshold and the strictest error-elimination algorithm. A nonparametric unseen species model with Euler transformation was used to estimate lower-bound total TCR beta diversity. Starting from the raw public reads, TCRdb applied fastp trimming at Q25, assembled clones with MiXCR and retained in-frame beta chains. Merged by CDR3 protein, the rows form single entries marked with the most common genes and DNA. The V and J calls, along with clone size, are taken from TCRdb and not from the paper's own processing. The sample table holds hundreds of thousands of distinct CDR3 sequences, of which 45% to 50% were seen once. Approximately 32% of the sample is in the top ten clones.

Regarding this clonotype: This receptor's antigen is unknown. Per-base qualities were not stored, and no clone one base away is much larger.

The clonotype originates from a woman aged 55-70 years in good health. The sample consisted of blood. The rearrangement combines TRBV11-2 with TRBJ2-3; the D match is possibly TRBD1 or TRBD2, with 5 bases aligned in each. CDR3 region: CASSSRGVEITDTQYF. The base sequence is TGTGCCAGCAGCTCGAGGGGTGTCGAGATTACAGATACGCAGTATTTT. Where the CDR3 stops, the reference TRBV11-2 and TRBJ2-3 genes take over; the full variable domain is EAGVAQSPRYKIIEKRQSVAFWCNPISGHATLYWYQQILGQGPKLLIQFQNNGVVDDSQLPKDRFSAERLKGVDSTLKIQPAKLEDSAVYLCASSSRGVEITDTQYFGPGTRLTVL.